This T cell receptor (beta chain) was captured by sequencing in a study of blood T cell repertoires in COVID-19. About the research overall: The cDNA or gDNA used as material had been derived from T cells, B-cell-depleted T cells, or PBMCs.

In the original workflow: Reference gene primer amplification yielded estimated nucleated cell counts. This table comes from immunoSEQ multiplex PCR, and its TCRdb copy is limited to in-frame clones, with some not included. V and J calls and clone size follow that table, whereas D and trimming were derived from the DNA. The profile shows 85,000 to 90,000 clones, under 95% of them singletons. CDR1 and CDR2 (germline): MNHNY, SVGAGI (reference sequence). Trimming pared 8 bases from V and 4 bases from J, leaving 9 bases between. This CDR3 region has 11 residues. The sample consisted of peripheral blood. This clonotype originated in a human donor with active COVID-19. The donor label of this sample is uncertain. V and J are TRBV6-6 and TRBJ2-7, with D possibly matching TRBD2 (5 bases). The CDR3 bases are TGTGCCAGCGGCTCGGGGTACGAGCAGTACTTC. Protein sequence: CASGSGYEQYF.